This TCR beta chain originates from a study of tumor-infiltrating lymphocytes in primary liver carcinoma. From unsorted bulk tissue weighing roughly 17-32 mg, DNA and RNA were co-extracted. From 500 ng of total RNA, TCR beta-specific cDNA was reverse-transcribed using a constant-region primer. Slightly modified ARM-PCR served as the procedure for the TCR beta libraries. These libraries came from three rounds of nested multiplex PCR. Investigators reported that the first two PCR rounds, at roughly 10 cycles each, used TRBV1-TRBV30 forward primers with a C-beta reverse primer. TCRdb processed the multiplex PCR reads anew with MiXCR; each CDR3 protein has one entry. The table shows about 37,000 distinct CDR3 sequences, with more than 70% occurring only once. Looked up from germline, CDR1 is KGHSH and CDR2 is LQKENI. V was shortened by 0 bases and J by 3 bases, with 12 bases between the two germline ends. The CDR3 sequence is 15 residues long.

The origin of this receptor is a man aged 40-49 years with primary liver carcinoma and hepatitis B virus infection. The chain combines TRBV18 with TRBJ2-7; no clear D gene. Sequencing was carried out using tumor-adjacent normal liver tissue. CDR3 nucleotides: TGTGCCAGCTCACCACCCAGCGCAGGAAGCTACGAGCAGTACTTC. Translating it yields CASSPPSAGSYEQYF.